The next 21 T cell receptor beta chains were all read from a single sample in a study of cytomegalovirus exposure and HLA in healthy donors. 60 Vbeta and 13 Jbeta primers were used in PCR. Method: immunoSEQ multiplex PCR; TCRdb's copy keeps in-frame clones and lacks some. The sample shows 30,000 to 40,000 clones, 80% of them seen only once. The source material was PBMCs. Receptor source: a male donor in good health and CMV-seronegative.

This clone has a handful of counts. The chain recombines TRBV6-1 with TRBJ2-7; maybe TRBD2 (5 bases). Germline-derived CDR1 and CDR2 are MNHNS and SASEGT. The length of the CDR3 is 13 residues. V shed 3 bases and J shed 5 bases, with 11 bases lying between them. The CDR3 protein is CASSESSGNEQYF. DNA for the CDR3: TGTGCCAGCAGTGAGTCGTCGGGGAACGAGCAGTACTTC.

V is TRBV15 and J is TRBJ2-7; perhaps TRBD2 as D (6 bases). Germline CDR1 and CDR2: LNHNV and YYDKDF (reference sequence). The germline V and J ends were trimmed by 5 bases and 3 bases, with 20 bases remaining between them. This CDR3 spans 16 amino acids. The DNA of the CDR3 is TGTGCCACCAGCCGCTCCAGGGCGGAGGAGGGCTACGAGCAGTACTTC. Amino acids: CATSRSRAEEGYEQYF.

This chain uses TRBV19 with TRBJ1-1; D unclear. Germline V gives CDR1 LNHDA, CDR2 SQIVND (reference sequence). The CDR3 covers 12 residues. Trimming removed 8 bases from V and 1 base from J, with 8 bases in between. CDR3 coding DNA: TGTGCCAGTCGGGGTGGGAACACTGAAGCTTTCTTT. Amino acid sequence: CASRGGNTEAFF.

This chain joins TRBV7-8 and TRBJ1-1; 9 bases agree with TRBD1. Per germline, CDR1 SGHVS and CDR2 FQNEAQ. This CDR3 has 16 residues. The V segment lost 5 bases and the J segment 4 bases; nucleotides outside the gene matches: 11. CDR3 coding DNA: TGTGCCAGCAGCCCGAAACGGACAGGGGTGGCCACTGAAGCTTTCTTT. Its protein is CASSPKRTGVATEAFF.

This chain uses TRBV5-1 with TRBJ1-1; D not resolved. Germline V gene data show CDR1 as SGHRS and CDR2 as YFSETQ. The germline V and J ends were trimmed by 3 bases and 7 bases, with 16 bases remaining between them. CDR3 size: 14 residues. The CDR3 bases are TGCGCCAGCAGCTCTTTGACGACACCTCATGAAGCTTTCTTT. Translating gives CASSSLTTPHEAFF.

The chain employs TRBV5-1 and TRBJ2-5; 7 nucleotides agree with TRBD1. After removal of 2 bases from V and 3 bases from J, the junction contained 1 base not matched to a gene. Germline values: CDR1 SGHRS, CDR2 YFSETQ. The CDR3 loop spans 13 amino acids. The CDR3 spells CASSFTGEETQYF. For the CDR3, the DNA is TGCGCCAGCAGCTTCACAGGGGAAGAGACCCAGTACTTC.

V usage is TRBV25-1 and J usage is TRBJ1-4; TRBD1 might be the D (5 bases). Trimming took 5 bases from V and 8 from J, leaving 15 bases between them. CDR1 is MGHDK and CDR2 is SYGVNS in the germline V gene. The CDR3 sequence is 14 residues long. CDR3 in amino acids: CASSRDSSEEKLFF. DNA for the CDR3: TGTGCCAGCAGTCGGGACTCGTCGGAGGAAAAACTGTTTTTT. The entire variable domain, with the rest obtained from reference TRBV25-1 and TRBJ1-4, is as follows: EADIYQTPRYLVIGTGKKITLECSQTMGHDKMYWYQQDPGMELHLIHYSYGVNSTEKGDLSSESTVSRIRTEHFPLTLESARPSHTSQYLCASSRDSSEEKLFFGSGTQLSVL.

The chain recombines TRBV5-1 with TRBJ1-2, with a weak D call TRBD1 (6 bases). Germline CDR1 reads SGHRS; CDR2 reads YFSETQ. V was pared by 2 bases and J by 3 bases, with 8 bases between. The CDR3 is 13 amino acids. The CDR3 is CASSLAGDYGYTF. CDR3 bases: TGCGCCAGCAGCTTAGCAGGGGACTATGGCTACACCTTC.

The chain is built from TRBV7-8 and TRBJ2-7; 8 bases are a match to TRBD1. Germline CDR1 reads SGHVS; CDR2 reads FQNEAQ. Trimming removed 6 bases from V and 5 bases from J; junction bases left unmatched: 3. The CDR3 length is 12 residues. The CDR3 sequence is CASSAGGHEQYF. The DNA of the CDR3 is TGTGCCAGCAGTGCAGGGGGCCACGAGCAGTACTTC.

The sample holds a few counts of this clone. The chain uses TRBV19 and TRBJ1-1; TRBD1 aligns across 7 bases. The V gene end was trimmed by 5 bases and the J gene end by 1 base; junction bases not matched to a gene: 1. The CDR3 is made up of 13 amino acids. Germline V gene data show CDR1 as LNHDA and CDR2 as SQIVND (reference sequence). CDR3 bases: TGTGCCAGTAGTCGACAGGGGAACACTGAAGCTTTCTTT. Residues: CASSRQGNTEAFF.

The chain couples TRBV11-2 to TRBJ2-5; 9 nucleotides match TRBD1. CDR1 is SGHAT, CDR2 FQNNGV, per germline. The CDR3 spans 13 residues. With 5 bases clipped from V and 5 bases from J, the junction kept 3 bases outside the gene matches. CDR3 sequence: CASSRDRVETQYF. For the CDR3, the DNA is TGTGCCAGCAGCCGGGACAGGGTGGAGACCCAGTACTTC.

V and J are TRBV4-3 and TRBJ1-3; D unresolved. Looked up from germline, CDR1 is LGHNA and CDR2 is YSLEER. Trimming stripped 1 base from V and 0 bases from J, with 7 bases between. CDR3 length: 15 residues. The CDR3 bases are TGCGCCAGCAGCCAAGGCGAAGACTCTGGAAACACCATATATTTT. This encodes CASSQGEDSGNTIYF.

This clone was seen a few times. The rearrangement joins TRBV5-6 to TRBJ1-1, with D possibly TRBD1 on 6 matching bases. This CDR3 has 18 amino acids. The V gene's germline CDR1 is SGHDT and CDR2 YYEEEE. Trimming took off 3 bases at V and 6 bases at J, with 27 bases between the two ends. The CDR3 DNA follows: TGTGCCAGCAGCTCGTATGGGACAATTGGGACCCCACCCCCTGAAGCTTTCTTT. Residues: CASSSYGTIGTPPPEAFF.

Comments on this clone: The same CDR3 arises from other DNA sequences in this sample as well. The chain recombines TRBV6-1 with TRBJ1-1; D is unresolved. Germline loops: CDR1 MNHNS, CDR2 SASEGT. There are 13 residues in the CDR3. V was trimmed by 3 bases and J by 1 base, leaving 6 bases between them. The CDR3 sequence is CASSERENTEAFF. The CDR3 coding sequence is TGTGCCAGCAGTGAGAGGGAGAACACTGAAGCTTTCTTT.

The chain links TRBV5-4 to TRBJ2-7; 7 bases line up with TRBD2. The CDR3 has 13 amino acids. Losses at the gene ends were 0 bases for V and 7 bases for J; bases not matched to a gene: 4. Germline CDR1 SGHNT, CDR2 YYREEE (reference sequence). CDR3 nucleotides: TGTGCCAGCAGCTTGGTTAGAGCGGGGGAGCAGTACTTC. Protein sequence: CASSLVRAGEQYF.

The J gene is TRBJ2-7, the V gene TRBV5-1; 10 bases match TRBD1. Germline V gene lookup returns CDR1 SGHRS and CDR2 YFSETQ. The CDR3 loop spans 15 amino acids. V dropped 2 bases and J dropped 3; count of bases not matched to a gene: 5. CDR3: CASSLGGQGFYEQYF. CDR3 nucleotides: TGCGCCAGCAGCTTAGGGGGACAGGGGTTCTACGAGCAGTACTTC.

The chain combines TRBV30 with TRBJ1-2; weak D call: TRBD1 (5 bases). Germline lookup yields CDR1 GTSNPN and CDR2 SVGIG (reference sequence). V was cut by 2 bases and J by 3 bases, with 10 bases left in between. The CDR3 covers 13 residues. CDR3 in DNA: TGTGCCTGGAGTAAAGGGGCGTACTATGGCTACACCTTC. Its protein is CAWSKGAYYGYTF. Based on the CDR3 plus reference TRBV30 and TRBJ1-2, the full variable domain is SQTIHQWPATLVQPVGSPLSLECTVEGTSNPNLYWYRQAAGRGLQLLFYSVGIGQISSEVPQNLSASRPQDRQFILSSKKLLLSDSGFYLCAWSKGAYYGYTFGSGTRLTVV.

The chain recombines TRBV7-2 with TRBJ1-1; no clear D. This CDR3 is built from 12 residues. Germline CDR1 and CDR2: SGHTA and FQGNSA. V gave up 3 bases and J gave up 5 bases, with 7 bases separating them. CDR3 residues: CASSFLGTEAFF. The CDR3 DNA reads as TGTGCCAGCAGCTTTCTAGGTACTGAAGCTTTCTTT.

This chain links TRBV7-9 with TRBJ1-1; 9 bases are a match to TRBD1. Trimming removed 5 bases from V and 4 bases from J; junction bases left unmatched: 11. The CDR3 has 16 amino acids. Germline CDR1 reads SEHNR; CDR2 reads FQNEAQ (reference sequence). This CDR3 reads CASSPHPGQGTTEAFF. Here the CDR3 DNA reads TGTGCCAGCAGCCCACACCCGGGACAGGGTACCACTGAAGCTTTCTTT. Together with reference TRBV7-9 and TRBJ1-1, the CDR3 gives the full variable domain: DTGVSQNPRHKITKRGQNVTFRCDPISEHNRLYWYRQTLGQGPEFLTYFQNEAQLEKSRLLSDRFSAERPKGSFSTLEIQRTEQGDSAMYLCASSPHPGQGTTEAFFGQGTRLTVV.

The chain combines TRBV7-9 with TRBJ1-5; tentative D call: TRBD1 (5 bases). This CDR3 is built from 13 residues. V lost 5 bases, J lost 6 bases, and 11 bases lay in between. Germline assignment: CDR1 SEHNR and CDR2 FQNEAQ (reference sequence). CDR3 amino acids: CASSQDDSQPQHF. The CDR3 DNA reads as TGTGCCAGCAGCCAGGACGACAGTCAGCCCCAGCATTTT.

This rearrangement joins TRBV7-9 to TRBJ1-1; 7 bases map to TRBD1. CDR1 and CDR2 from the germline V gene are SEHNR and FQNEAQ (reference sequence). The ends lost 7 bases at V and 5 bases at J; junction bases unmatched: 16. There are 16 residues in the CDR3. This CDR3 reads CASNLIPRQGPTEAFF. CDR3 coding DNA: TGTGCCAGCAATCTGATCCCTCGACAGGGCCCAACTGAAGCTTTCTTT.